This TCR beta chain was found in a study of graft-versus-host responses after intestinal transplantation. About the study: Among the recipients, transplants were multivisceral, liver-intestinal, or isolated intestinal. Each recipient received anti-thymocyte globulin induction, then tacrolimus and steroids for about 3 years.

Whole-study findings and limits: High graft-versus-host to host-versus-graft T cell clonal ratios marked allografts of patients with graft-donor macrochimerism. Early HvG declines after transplant were associated with peak circulating GvH clone levels.

This clone showed up just a few times. Its antigen is not identified. The identical CDR3 is also encoded by other nucleotide sequences in the sample. The V gene end was trimmed by 8 bases and the J gene end by 4 bases; junction bases not matched to a gene: 7. The CDR3 sequence is 13 residues long. The germline CDR1 and CDR2 sequences are MNHNS and SASEGT. The method was immunoSEQ multiplex PCR; TCRdb's version includes in-frame clones alone and lacks a portion of them. The sample shows about 94,000 clones, 75% to 95% of them seen only once. Sequenced here: unstimulated CD8+ T cells sorted from spleen or lymph node cells, sampled before intestinal transplant. This TCR came from a human donor who received an intestinal transplant. The chain joins TRBV6-1 to TRBJ2-7; 8 bases map to TRBD1. CDR3 in DNA: TGTGCCAGCTCAGCCAGGGGGCCTTACGAGCAGTACTTC. It encodes CASSARGPYEQYF.